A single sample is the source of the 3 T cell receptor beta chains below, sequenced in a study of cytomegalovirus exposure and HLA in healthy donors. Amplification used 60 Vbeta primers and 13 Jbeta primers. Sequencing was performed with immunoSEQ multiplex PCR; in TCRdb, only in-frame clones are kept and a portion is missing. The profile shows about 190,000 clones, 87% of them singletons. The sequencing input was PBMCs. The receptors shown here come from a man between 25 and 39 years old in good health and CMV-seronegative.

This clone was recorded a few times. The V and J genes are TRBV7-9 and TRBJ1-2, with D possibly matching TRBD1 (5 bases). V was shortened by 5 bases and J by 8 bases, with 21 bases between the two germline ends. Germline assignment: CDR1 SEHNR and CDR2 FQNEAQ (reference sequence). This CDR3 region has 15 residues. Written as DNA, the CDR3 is TGTGCCAGCAGCCCTACTACTGTAGGGGCCATCGGCTACACCTTC. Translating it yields CASSPTTVGAIGYTF.

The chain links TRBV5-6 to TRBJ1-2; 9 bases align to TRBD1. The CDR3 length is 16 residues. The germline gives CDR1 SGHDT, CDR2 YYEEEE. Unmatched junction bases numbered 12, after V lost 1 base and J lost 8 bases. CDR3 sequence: CASSLWGQGGTIGYTF. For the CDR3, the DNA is TGTGCCAGCAGCTTGTGGGGACAGGGAGGGACTATCGGCTACACCTTC.

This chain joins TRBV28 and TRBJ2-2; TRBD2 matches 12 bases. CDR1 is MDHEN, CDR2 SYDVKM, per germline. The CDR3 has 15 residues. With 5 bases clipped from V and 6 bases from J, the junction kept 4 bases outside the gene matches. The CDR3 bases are TGTGCCAGCAGTCCTCTAGCGGGAGGGCCCGGGGAGCTGTTTTTT. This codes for CASSPLAGGPGELFF.